A single sample is the source of the 22 T cell receptor beta chains below, sequenced in a study of blood T cells in healthy people across ages. Through a sample-barcoded 5' primer and a J-beta primer mix, a second PCR was run for roughly 6 to 11 cycles. TCRdb passed the 5' RACE reads through MiXCR, listing each CDR3 protein once. This table holds 950,000 to 1,200,000 distinct CDR3 sequences, more than 30% found once. The sample comprised blood. These TCRs come from a man between 18 and 35 years old in good health.

This clonotype occurred a few times. J is TRBJ2-5 and V is TRBV6-5; D is possibly TRBD2 (6 bases). V lost 7 bases, J lost 3 bases, and 24 bases lay in between. Germline V gene lookup returns CDR1 MNHEY and CDR2 SVGAGI. This CDR3 has 17 amino acids. The CDR3 region is CASILTPGTVDEETQYF. CDR3 DNA: TGTGCCAGCATTTTAACTCCGGGGACTGTTGATGAAGAGACCCAGTACTTC.

This clonotype was recorded a few times. V usage is TRBV30 and J usage is TRBJ1-5, with TRBD1 as a possible D gene (6 bases). The CDR3 length is 14 residues. Germline lookup yields CDR1 GTSNPN and CDR2 SVGIG (reference sequence). Trimming removed 3 bases from V and 2 bases from J, with 11 bases in between. The CDR3: CAWRKDSGNQPQHF. The CDR3 DNA is TGTGCCTGGAGGAAGGACAGCGGCAATCAGCCCCAGCATTTT.

This clonotype was observed at least ten times. The J gene is TRBJ1-2, the V gene TRBV20-1; D unresolved. Germline CDR1 reads DFQATT; CDR2 reads SNEGSKA (reference sequence). The CDR3 runs to 12 residues. Deletions cut 3 bases from V and 2 bases from J, with 7 bases between. CDR3 nucleotides: TGCAGTGCTAGTTGGGGAAACTATGGCTACACCTTC. This codes for CSASWGNYGYTF.

The CDR3 is CASSAGDNTEAFF. In DNA form, the CDR3 reads TGTGCCAGCAGTGCAGGAGATAACACTGAAGCTTTCTTT. This chain uses TRBV6-1 with TRBJ1-1; D gene ambiguous. V shed 4 bases and J shed 2 bases, with 8 bases lying between them. The CDR3 totals 13 residues. Germline CDR1 reads MNHNS; CDR2 reads SASEGT.

As concerns this clonotype: An end of the junction differs from the germline gene, which may be a read error. The CDR3 nucleotides read TGTGCCAGCAGCTCGGTCGGGTTAAACACTGAAGCTTTCTTT. This sequence encodes CASSSVGLNTEAFF. The chain recombines TRBV5-1 with TRBJ1-1, with D hard to call. The CDR3 is 14 residues long. CDR1 is SGHRS and CDR2 is YFSETQ in the germline V gene.

This clonotype was picked up a small number of times. The V and J genes are TRBV7-2 and TRBJ1-4, with D unclear. V gave up 1 base and J gave up 7 bases, with 7 bases separating them. The CDR3 loop spans 13 amino acids. Germline V gene lookup returns CDR1 SGHTA and CDR2 FQGNSA. CDR3 in DNA: TGTGCCAGCAGCTTAGAGTGGTCTGAAAAACTGTTTTTT. This sequence encodes CASSLEWSEKLFF.

This chain joins TRBV3-1 and TRBJ1-5; 9 bases agree with TRBD1. V was clipped by 6 bases and J by 6 bases; unmatched bases: 15. The CDR3 consists of 17 residues. CDR1 and CDR2 (germline): LGHDT, YNNKEL (reference sequence). In nucleotides, the CDR3 is TGTGCCAGCAGACTTGTAGGGACAGGGAAGTTAGGTCAGCCCCAGCATTTT. Encoded protein: CASRLVGTGKLGQPQHF. The entire variable domain, with the rest obtained from reference TRBV3-1 and TRBJ1-5, is as follows: DTAVSQTPKYLVTQMGNDKSIKCEQNLGHDTMYWYKQDSKKFLKIMFSYNNKELIINETVPNRFSPKSPDKAHLNLHINSLELGDSAVYFCASRLVGTGKLGQPQHFGDGTRLSIL.

This chain uses TRBV12-3 or TRBV12-4 with TRBJ2-7; TRBD1 might be the D (6 bases). The V end lost 5 bases, the J end lost 3 bases, and 23 bases lay between the germline ends. This CDR3 is 17 amino acids long. The CDR3 bases are TGTGCCAGCAGTCTTACCATCCTCGACGGGACACGCTACGAGCAGTACTTC. This codes for CASSLTILDGTRYEQYF.

As for this clonotype: A far bigger clonotype differs at one base, so this is likely a read error. The CDR3 loop reads CTSSLGQPDTQYF. DNA of the CDR3: TGTACCAGCAGCTTGGGACAACCAGATACGCAGTATTTT. The V and J genes are TRBV7-2 and TRBJ2-3, with D possibly TRBD1 on 6 matching bases. The germline CDR1 and CDR2 sequences are SGHTA and FQGNSA. The CDR3 extends over 13 amino acids. Trimming took off 3 bases at V and 4 bases at J, with 8 bases between the two ends.

Only a few counts were recorded for this clonotype. The V call is TRBV4-3, the J call TRBJ2-1; TRBD2 matches at 10 bases. The trim removed 3 bases at V and 4 bases at J, leaving 6 bases unmatched. This CDR3 has 16 residues. CDR1 is LGHNA, CDR2 YSLEER, per germline. CDR3 bases: TGCGCCAGCAGCCATATAGCGGGGGGCACATACAATGAGCAGTTCTTC. It is translated as CASSHIAGGTYNEQFF.

There are many counts of this clonotype. The chain combines TRBV29-1 with TRBJ2-7; D is unclear. The CDR3 is made up of 13 amino acids. The V gene's germline CDR1 is SQVTM and CDR2 ANQGSEA. V was cut by 7 bases and J by 0 bases, with 13 bases left in between. The CDR3 spells CSATGPDSYEQYF. In DNA form, the CDR3 reads TGCAGCGCTACCGGGCCGGACTCCTACGAGCAGTACTTC.

CDR3 bases: TGTGCTAGTGGTTTGGCCCGGAAGCCCGAAGCTTTCTTT. As protein: CASGLARKPEAFF. This chain connects TRBV12-5 to TRBJ1-1; D unresolved. CDR3 size: 13 residues. V gave up 1 base and J gave up 8 bases, with 11 bases separating them. Germline lookup yields CDR1 LGHNT and CDR2 FRNRAP.

This clonotype has more than one count but fewer than ten. The V and J genes are TRBV5-1 and TRBJ2-2; D is perhaps TRBD1 (5 bases). CDR1 is SGHRS, CDR2 YFSETQ, per germline. The CDR3 runs to 16 residues. Between the trimmed V and J ends, which lost 1 base and 2 bases, there was a span of 12 bases. CDR3 residues: CASSLSGRPNTGELFF. CDR3 DNA: TGCGCCAGCAGCTTGTCAGGGCGGCCAAACACCGGGGAGCTGTTTTTT.

In this sample, this clonotype turned up many times. This chain connects TRBV12-3 or TRBV12-4 to TRBJ2-3, with D unclear. The CDR3 is 16 residues long. The V end lost 5 bases, the J end lost 1 base, and 16 bases lay between the germline ends. The CDR3 spells CASSLWVGGGTDTQYF. DNA of the CDR3: TGTGCCAGCAGTCTTTGGGTGGGCGGAGGCACAGATACGCAGTATTTT.

CDR3 in DNA: TGCAGTGCTAGTCTGGGAATCAGCAATCAGCCCCAGCATTTT. It specifies CSASLGISNQPQHF. The V and J genes are TRBV20-1 and TRBJ1-5; D remains ambiguous. The CDR3 length is 14 residues. Trimming removed 3 bases at V and 1 base at J, with 10 bases between. Germline lookup yields CDR1 DFQATT and CDR2 SNEGSKA (reference sequence).

This clonotype was found a few times. The chain is built from TRBV15 and TRBJ1-2; D is unclear. Germline V gene data show CDR1 as LNHNV and CDR2 as YYDKDF (reference sequence). This CDR3 has 11 residues. V lost 3 bases, J lost 5 bases, and 4 bases lay in between. CDR3 bases: TGTGCCACCAGCAGCCAGTATGGCTACACCTTC. Translated: CATSSQYGYTF.

In nucleotides, the CDR3 is TGTGCCAGCAGCGGGGGACAGGGAGGTTCACCCCTCCACTTT. Residues: CASSGGQGGSPLHF. V and J are TRBV9 and TRBJ1-6; 9 nucleotides align to TRBD1. V lost 3 bases and J lost 9; bases outside the gene matches: 4. Looked up from germline, CDR1 is SGDLS and CDR2 is YYNGEE. The CDR3 covers 14 residues.

This clonotype was counted only a few times. This sequence joins TRBV20-1 and TRBJ2-7; TRBD1 matches at 8 bases. The CDR3 has 16 residues. Germline V gene sequence: CDR1 DFQATT, CDR2 SNEGSKA (reference sequence). The V and J ends lost 2 bases and 3 bases, in that order; junction bases with no gene match: 12. CDR3 region: CSARKRQGLALYEQYF. The CDR3 region has the DNA TGCAGTGCTAGAAAGCGACAGGGGTTGGCTCTCTACGAGCAGTACTTC.

Turning to this clonotype: A clone one base away is much larger, so this may be a read error. J is TRBJ1-2 and V is TRBV12-3 or TRBV12-4; D is perhaps TRBD1 (6 bases). This CDR3 has 12 amino acids. The V and J ends lost 3 bases and 10 bases respectively, with 12 bases between them. Written as DNA, the CDR3 is TGTGCCAGCAGTTTTAGGGGGAATGACTACACCTTC. This codes for CASSFRGNDYTF.

The rearrangement joins TRBV5-1 to TRBJ2-5; possibly TRBD2 for D (6 bases). This CDR3 is built from 16 residues. Germline V CDR1 and CDR2: SGHRS, YFSETQ. With 0 bases removed from V and 2 bases from J, the gap between germline ends came to 14 bases. CDR3: CASSLAPGGDQETQYF. As DNA, the CDR3 is TGCGCCAGCAGCTTGGCCCCCGGAGGGGATCAAGAGACCCAGTACTTC.

Concerning this clonotype itself: Compared with germline, one end of the junction differs, possibly owing to a read error. This chain joins TRBV12-3 or TRBV12-4 and TRBJ1-2; 8 bases align to TRBD1. The CDR3 covers 15 residues. CDR3 in amino acids: CAGSLDRGPNYGYTF. The CDR3 DNA is TGTGCCGGCAGCCTCGACAGGGGCCCCAACTATGGCTACACCTTC.

The chain has TRBV20-1 and TRBJ2-1, with TRBD2 matching 12 bases. The CDR3 runs 13 residues. J gave up 6 bases and V 6 bases, and 3 bases lay outside the gene matches. From germline, CDR1 is DFQATT and CDR2 SNEGSKA (reference sequence). DNA for the CDR3: TGCAGTGCAACTAGCGGGGGGCGCAATGAGCAGTTCTTC. It codes for CSATSGGRNEQFF.